Included here is one TCR beta chain sequence, with context. Its antigen is undetermined. The data originate from a study of Ad26.COV2.S vaccination and SARS-CoV-2 variants. Study overall: Intramuscular Ad26.COV2.S doses were given once or twice, 56 days apart. Points from the study as a whole: It is possible that the TCR breadth and depth analyses underestimated the total T cell responses.

Sample treatment: some 19 received Ad26.COV2.S at low or high dose, single or two shots; about five received placebo; per-sample allocation not given. The investigators took samples on day 63 after the first vaccine or placebo injection. The individual, an adult aged 18-55 years, was a donor in Boston. Sequenced by immunoSEQ multiplex PCR; TCRdb stores in-frame clones only, minus some. The table includes some 340,000 clones, roughly 80% detected once. This receptor was obtained from a person aged 18-60 years who received the Ad26.COV2.S COVID-19 vaccine or a placebo. The specimen was peripheral blood, collected in a trial of Ad26.COV2.S vaccine versus placebo.

Here the CDR3 reads CASSFLALTNTGELFF. For the CDR3, the DNA is TGTGCCAGCAGCTTCCTAGCCCTTACGAACACCGGGGAGCTGTTTTTT. This chain links TRBV7-9 with TRBJ2-2; possibly TRBD2 for D (5 bases). Germline CDR1 reads SEHNR; CDR2 reads FQNEAQ (reference sequence). This CDR3 contains 16 residues. Trimming took 3 bases from V and 0 from J, leaving 11 bases between them. The entire variable domain, with the rest obtained from reference TRBV7-9 and TRBJ2-2, is as follows: DTGVSQNPRHKITKRGQNVTFRCDPISEHNRLYWYRQTLGQGPEFLTYFQNEAQLEKSRLLSDRFSAERPKGSFSTLEIQRTEQGDSAMYLCASSFLALTNTGELFFGEGSRLTVL.